The clone carrying this TCR beta chain was detected ten times or more. The antigen is undetermined. This record belongs to a study of breast tumors, draining lymph nodes, adjacent tissues. Broader study findings: Compared with lymph nodes, tumors were less diverse; compared with nontumor tissue, more. Findings are consistent with lymph node origin and intratumoral expansion of most tumor T cells. The lymph node origin of tumor T cells was framed as consistent with a hypothesis, not demonstrated. Luminal-like breast cancer showed significantly greater tumor-nontumor repertoire similarity than basal-like breast cancer did.

Axillary draining lymph nodes of breast cancer patients supplied the node samples. Via MiXCR, TCRdb re-called the multiplex PCR reads, giving one row per CDR3 protein. Of some 140,000 distinct CDR3 sequences listed, around 20% are singletons. Sequencing was done on a sample of axillary lymph node tissue. This sequence was found in a female donor with breast cancer. Some clones in this sample may be carry-over from other donors' samples.

CDR3 sequence (DNA): TGTGCCAGCAGCTTTCAGAGTTCACCCCTCCACTTT. This translates into CASSFQSSPLHF. This sequence joins TRBV7-3 and TRBJ1-6; D uncertain. This CDR3 is built from 12 residues. The V gene lost 3 bases and the J gene lost 9 bases, with 6 bases spanning the gap. Germline values: CDR1 SGHTA, CDR2 FQGTGA.